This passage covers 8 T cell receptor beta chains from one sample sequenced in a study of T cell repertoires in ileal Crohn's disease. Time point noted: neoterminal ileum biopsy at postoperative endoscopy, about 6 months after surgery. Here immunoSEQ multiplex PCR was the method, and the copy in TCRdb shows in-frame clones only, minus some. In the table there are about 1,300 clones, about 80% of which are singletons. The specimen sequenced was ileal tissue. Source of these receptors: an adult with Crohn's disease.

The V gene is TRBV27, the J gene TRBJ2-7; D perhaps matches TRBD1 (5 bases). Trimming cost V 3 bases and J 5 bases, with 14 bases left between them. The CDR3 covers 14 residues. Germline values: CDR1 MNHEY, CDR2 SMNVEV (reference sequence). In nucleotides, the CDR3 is TGTGCCAGCAGTTTGTCCCAGGGCATCCACGAGCAGTACTTC. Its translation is CASSLSQGIHEQYF.

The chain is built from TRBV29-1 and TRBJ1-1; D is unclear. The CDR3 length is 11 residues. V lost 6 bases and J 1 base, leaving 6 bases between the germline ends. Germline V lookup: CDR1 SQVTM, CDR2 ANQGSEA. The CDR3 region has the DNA TGCAGCGTCGAATCGAACACTGAAGCTTTCTTT. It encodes CSVESNTEAFF.

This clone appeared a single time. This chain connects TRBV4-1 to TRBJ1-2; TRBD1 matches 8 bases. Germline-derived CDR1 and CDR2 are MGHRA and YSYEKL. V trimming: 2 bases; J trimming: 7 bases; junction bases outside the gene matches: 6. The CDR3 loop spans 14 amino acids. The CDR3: CASSQQGAVGGYTF. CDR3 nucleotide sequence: TGCGCCAGCAGCCAACAGGGGGCGGTGGGTGGCTACACCTTC.

The CDR3 loop is CASSLGSSGGSTDTQYF. CDR3 DNA: TGTGCCAGCAGCTTAGGGTCTAGCGGGGGGAGTACAGATACGCAGTATTTT. V and J are TRBV7-9 and TRBJ2-3; 11 bases map to TRBD2. This CDR3 spans 17 amino acids. V shed 1 base, J shed 3 bases, and the junction held 6 bases outside the gene matches. CDR1 is SEHNR and CDR2 is FQNEAQ in the germline V gene (reference sequence).

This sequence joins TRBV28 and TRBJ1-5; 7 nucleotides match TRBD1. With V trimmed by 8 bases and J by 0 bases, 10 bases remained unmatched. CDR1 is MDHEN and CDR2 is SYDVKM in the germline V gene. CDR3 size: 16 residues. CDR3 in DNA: TGTGCCAGCTTCGGGACAGAGCTTAATAGCAATCAGCCCCAGCATTTT. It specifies CASFGTELNSNQPQHF.

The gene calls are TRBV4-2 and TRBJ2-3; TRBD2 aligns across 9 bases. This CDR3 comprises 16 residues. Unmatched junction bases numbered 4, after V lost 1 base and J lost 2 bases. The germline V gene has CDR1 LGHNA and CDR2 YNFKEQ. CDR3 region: CASSQGGGGATDTQYF. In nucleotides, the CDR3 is TGTGCCAGCAGCCAAGGCGGCGGGGGGGCCACAGATACGCAGTATTTT.

The CDR3 loop reads CASSSAPLRAGVTGEQFF. DNA of the CDR3: TGTGCCAGCAGCTCAGCACCGCTTCGCGCGGGCGTTACCGGGGAGCAGTTCTTC. The chain recombines TRBV11-3 with TRBJ2-1, with a weak D call TRBD2 (5 bases). Germline CDR1 is SGHNT and CDR2 is YENEEA. The CDR3 consists of 18 residues. Deletions cut 4 bases from V and 10 bases from J, with 29 bases between.

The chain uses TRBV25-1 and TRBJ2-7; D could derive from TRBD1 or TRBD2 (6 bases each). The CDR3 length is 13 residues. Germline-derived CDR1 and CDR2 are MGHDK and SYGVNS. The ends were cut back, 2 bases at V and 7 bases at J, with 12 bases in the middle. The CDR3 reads CASSEGGPWEQYF. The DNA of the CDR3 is TGTGCCAGCAGTGAAGGGGGGCCCTGGGAGCAGTACTTC.